These 21 T cell receptor beta chains were sequenced from one sample in a study of CD8+ T cells in alopecia areata. The treatment: oral pan-JAK inhibitor, 5-10 mg twice daily. It was cDNA, reverse transcribed from extracted RNA, that served as the sequencing template. Libraries were prepared by immunoSEQ multiplex PCR; TCRdb keeps only in-frame clonotypes and omits some of them. Altogether 180,000 or so clones are present, approximately 51% being singletons, with the ten largest covering about a tenth. Sequencing used CD8+ T cells sorted from blood, obtained around week 52, from a patient treated with tofacitinib. These receptors were obtained from a human donor with alopecia areata.

The chain couples TRBV30 to TRBJ2-3; D might be TRBD1 (5 bases). The germline gives CDR1 GTSNPN, CDR2 SVGIG (reference sequence). The V end was cut by 7 bases, the J end by 0 bases, with 14 bases between. The CDR3 consists of 14 residues. CDR3 in amino acids: CASQGATSTDTQYF. The CDR3 coding sequence is TGTGCCTCTCAGGGCGCAACTAGCACAGATACGCAGTATTTT. Full variable domain (remainder filled in from reference TRBV30 and TRBJ2-3): SQTIHQWPATLVQPVGSPLSLECTVEGTSNPNLYWYRQAAGRGLQLLFYSVGIGQISSEVPQNLSASRPQDRQFILSSKKLLLSDSGFYLCASQGATSTDTQYFGPGTRLTVL.

The chain uses TRBV11-2 and TRBJ2-3, with 9 bases fitting TRBD2. V trimming: 6 bases; J trimming: 5 bases; junction bases outside the gene matches: 9. Germline V gene data show CDR1 as SGHAT and CDR2 as FQNNGV. This CDR3 has 15 residues. CDR3 region: CASSSRGGREDTQYF. Here the CDR3 DNA reads TGTGCCAGCAGTTCGCGGGGGGGCCGGGAAGATACGCAGTATTTT.

The V call is TRBV12-5, the J call TRBJ2-5; TRBD1 matches 8 bases. Germline values: CDR1 LGHNT, CDR2 FRNRAP. The junction had 7 bases not matched to a gene; V was cut back by 2 bases and J by 5 bases. This CDR3 spans 15 amino acids. The CDR3 DNA sequence: TGTGCTAGTGGTTTGCCCGGGACAGGAGGGGAGACCCAGTACTTC. This translates into CASGLPGTGGETQYF. Together with reference TRBV12-5 and TRBJ2-5, the CDR3 gives the full variable domain: DARVTQTPRHKVTEMGQEVTMRCQPILGHNTVFWYRQTMMQGLELLAYFRNRAPLDDSGMPKDRFSAEMPDATLATLKIQPSEPRDSAVYFCASGLPGTGGETQYFGPGTRLLVL.

This clone has a handful of counts. The rearrangement joins TRBV10-3 to TRBJ1-4; TRBD1 might be the D (5 bases). Per germline, CDR1 ENHRY and CDR2 SYGVKD. Trimming shortened V by 11 bases and J by 2 bases, and 18 bases separated the two germline ends. The length of the CDR3 is 15 residues. In DNA, the CDR3 is TGTGCCTCCGCACCCCGGGGGGGGACTAATGAAAAACTGTTTTTT. Translated, it gives CASAPRGGTNEKLFF.

The chain uses TRBV5-6 and TRBJ2-7; TRBD1 matches 11 bases. The V gene end was trimmed by 3 bases and the J gene end by 4 bases; junction bases not matched to a gene: 3. The CDR3 has 14 residues. Germline V CDR1 and CDR2: SGHDT, YYEEEE. The CDR3 spells CASSWGQGEYEQYF. Written as DNA, the CDR3 is TGTGCCAGCAGCTGGGGACAGGGGGAGTACGAGCAGTACTTC.

The chain links TRBV30 to TRBJ2-1; 9 bases are shared with TRBD2. Germline loops: CDR1 GTSNPN, CDR2 SVGIG (reference sequence). V was clipped by 2 bases and J by 9 bases; unmatched bases: 11. This CDR3 region has 15 residues. CDR3 sequence (DNA): TGTGCCTGGAGTAGGAGATCTAGCGGGGTTAGTGAGCAGTTCTTC. This sequence encodes CAWSRRSSGVSEQFF.

V gene TRBV30 combines with J gene TRBJ2-7, with 8 bases identical to TRBD2. The V gene end was trimmed by 2 bases and the J gene end by 7 bases; junction bases not matched to a gene: 7. CDR1 is GTSNPN and CDR2 is SVGIG in the germline V gene (reference sequence). This CDR3 has 13 residues. The CDR3 region has the DNA TGTGCCTGGAGTCCGCCGGGGGGGTTTGAGCAGTACTTC. It is translated as CAWSPPGGFEQYF.

Notes on this clone: Within the sample, other DNA sequences also encode this same CDR3. The V call is TRBV13, the J call TRBJ2-7, with D possibly being TRBD1 (5 bases). CDR1 and CDR2 (germline): PRHDT, FYEKMQ (reference sequence). Trimming shortened V by 1 base and J by 7 bases, and 5 bases separated the two germline ends. The CDR3 sequence is 11 residues long. The CDR3, as DNA: TGTGCCAGCAGCTTAGAGGGGGAGCAGTACTTC. It is translated as CASSLEGEQYF. The full variable domain, with the rest looked up from reference TRBV13 and TRBJ2-7, is AAGVIQSPRHLIKEKRETATLKCYPIPRHDTVYWYQQGPGQDPQFLISFYEKMQSDKGSIPDRFSAQQFSDYHSELNMSSLELGDSALYFCASSLEGEQYFGPGTRLTVT.

J is TRBJ2-7 and V is TRBV15; D is perhaps TRBD2 (6 bases). The CDR3 is 14 residues long. The germline V gene encodes CDR1 LNHNV and CDR2 YYDKDF (reference sequence). The V gene lost 3 bases and the J gene lost 2 bases, with 11 bases spanning the gap. The CDR3 sequence is CATSSPGLAYEQYF. In DNA form, the CDR3 reads TGTGCCACCAGCAGTCCGGGACTTGCCTACGAGCAGTACTTC.

This clone was detected only a few times. The chain uses TRBV7-9 and TRBJ1-2, with D possibly matching TRBD1 (5 bases). CDR3 size: 13 residues. Germline lookup yields CDR1 SEHNR and CDR2 FQNEAQ (reference sequence). Trimming shortened V by 6 bases and J by 5 bases, and 13 bases separated the two germline ends. This CDR3 reads CASRLGTEYGYTF. Written as DNA, the CDR3 is TGTGCCAGCAGGCTAGGGACGGAGTATGGCTACACCTTC.

This chain connects TRBV27 to TRBJ1-5; 7 nucleotides align to TRBD1. J was trimmed by 6 bases and V by 5 bases; bases with no gene match: 7. The CDR3 totals 14 residues. CDR1 is MNHEY, CDR2 SMNVEV, per germline (reference sequence). The CDR3 region has the DNA TGTGCCAGCAGTATCACAGGGGTCACTCAGCCCCAGCATTTT. As protein: CASSITGVTQPQHF.

V is TRBV7-9 and J is TRBJ1-1; the D is unclear. The germline V and J ends were trimmed by 0 bases and 6 bases, with 11 bases remaining between them. In germline, CDR1 is SEHNR, CDR2 FQNEAQ (reference sequence). This CDR3 contains 14 residues. CDR3 sequence: CASSLAGTNPEAFF. The CDR3 region has the DNA TGTGCCAGCAGCTTAGCCGGTACGAATCCTGAAGCTTTCTTT.

This clone was detected only a few times. The rearrangement uses TRBV6-5 and TRBJ2-3, with 7 bases matching TRBD1. With 5 bases clipped from V and 8 bases from J, the junction kept 4 bases outside the gene matches. The CDR3 sequence is 12 residues long. Germline values: CDR1 MNHEY, CDR2 SVGAGI. CDR3 amino acids: CASSTGAATQYF. The CDR3 DNA sequence: TGTGCCAGCAGTACAGGGGCCGCTACGCAGTATTTT.

V gene TRBV7-9 combines with J gene TRBJ2-4; the D is unclear. The CDR3 is 14 residues long. Germline V gene lookup returns CDR1 SEHNR and CDR2 FQNEAQ (reference sequence). The V end was cut by 3 bases, the J end by 0 bases, with 6 bases between. CDR3 amino acids: CASSFGLAKNIQYF. CDR3 DNA sequence: TGTGCCAGCAGCTTCGGGTTAGCCAAAAACATTCAGTACTTC.

This chain connects TRBV4-3 to TRBJ1-1; 8 nucleotides match TRBD1. V shed 5 bases, J shed 3 bases, and the junction held 8 bases outside the gene matches. Per the germline V gene, CDR1 is LGHNA and CDR2 is YSLEER. The CDR3 is 15 residues long. For the CDR3, the DNA is TGCGCCAGCAGCGCCTACTCGGACAGGGACACTGAAGCTTTCTTT. Encoded protein: CASSAYSDRDTEAFF.

This clone has just a few counts. The chain couples TRBV12-5 to TRBJ1-6; D not resolved. V lost 2 bases and J lost 9, with 8 bases in between. CDR1 is LGHNT, CDR2 FRNRAP, per germline. The CDR3 has 13 amino acids. The CDR3 nucleotides read TGTGCTAGTGGTTTGTACGGGGTTTCACCCCTCCACTTT. It codes for CASGLYGVSPLHF.

Here the CDR3 reads CASSRSLQETQYF. CDR3 DNA: TGTGCCAGCAGCCGGAGTCTACAAGAGACCCAGTACTTC. The rearrangement joins TRBV11-2 to TRBJ2-5; D unclear. With 5 bases removed from V and 2 bases from J, the gap between germline ends came to 9 bases. CDR1 is SGHAT, CDR2 FQNNGV, per germline. This CDR3 contains 13 residues.

The chain recombines TRBV13 with TRBJ2-7, with 8 bases that match TRBD2. The CDR3 is 15 residues long. The junction had 9 bases not matched to a gene; V was cut back by 5 bases and J by 3 bases. Germline V CDR1 and CDR2: PRHDT, FYEKMQ (reference sequence). CDR3 sequence reads: CASSPTGTRGYEQYF. The DNA for the CDR3 is TGTGCCAGCAGCCCTACCGGGACTAGGGGCTACGAGCAGTACTTC.

This clone was recorded a few times. This sequence joins TRBV10-3 and TRBJ2-3; D unresolved. The germline gives CDR1 ENHRY, CDR2 SYGVKD. The CDR3 is made up of 12 amino acids. The ends were cut back, 0 bases at V and 5 bases at J, with 3 bases in the middle. DNA for the CDR3: TGTGCCATCAGTGAGTCACTAGATACGCAGTATTTT. Its protein is CAISESLDTQYF.

The chain joins TRBV5-1 to TRBJ1-2, with 11 bases matching TRBD1. Trimming took 1 base from V and 3 from J; bases not matched to a gene: 14. The CDR3 has 19 residues. The germline gives CDR1 SGHRS, CDR2 YFSETQ. The CDR3 here is CASSLFPSGTGGVDYGYTF. CDR3 in DNA: TGCGCCAGCAGCTTGTTCCCCTCCGGGACAGGGGGAGTGGACTATGGCTACACCTTC.

This clone was counted only a few times. The chain employs TRBV6-5 and TRBJ1-2, with D hard to call. Between the trimmed V and J ends, which lost 0 bases and 7 bases, there was a span of 18 bases. Germline values: CDR1 MNHEY, CDR2 SVGAGI. CDR3 size: 16 residues. The CDR3 loop is CASSYSRWNSHLGYTF. Written as DNA, the CDR3 is TGTGCCAGCAGTTACTCGCGGTGGAACAGCCACCTTGGCTACACCTTC.